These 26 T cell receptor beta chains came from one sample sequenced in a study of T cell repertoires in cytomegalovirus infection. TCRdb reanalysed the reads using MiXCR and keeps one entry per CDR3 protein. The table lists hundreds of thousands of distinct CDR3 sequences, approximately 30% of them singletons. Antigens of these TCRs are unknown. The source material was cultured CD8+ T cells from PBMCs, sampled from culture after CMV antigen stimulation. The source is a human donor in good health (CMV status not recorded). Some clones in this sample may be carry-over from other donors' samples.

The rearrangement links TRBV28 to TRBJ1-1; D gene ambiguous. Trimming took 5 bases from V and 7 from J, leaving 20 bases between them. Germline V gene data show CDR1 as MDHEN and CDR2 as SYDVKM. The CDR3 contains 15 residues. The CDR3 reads CASSPQAGFMGEAFF. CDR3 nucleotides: TGTGCCAGCAGTCCTCAAGCGGGATTTATGGGTGAAGCTTTCTTT. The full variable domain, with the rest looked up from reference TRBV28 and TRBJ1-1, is DVKVTQSSRYLVKRTGEKVFLECVQDMDHENMFWYRQDPGLGLRLIYFSYDVKMKEKGDIPEGYSVSREKKERFSLILESASTNQTSMYLCASSPQAGFMGEAFFGQGTRLTVV.

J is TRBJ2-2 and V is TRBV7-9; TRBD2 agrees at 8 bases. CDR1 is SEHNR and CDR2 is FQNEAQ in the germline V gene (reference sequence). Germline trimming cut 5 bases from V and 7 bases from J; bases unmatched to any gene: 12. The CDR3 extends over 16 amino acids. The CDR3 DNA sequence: TGTGCCAGCAGCCCCCGCCGCGGGGGGCTGGTCGGGGAGCTGTTTTTT. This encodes CASSPRRGGLVGELFF.

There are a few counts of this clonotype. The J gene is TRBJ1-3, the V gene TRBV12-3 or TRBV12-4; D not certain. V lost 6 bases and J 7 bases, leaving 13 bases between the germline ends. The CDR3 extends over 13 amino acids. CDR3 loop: CASSPPGFNTIYF. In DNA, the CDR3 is TGTGCCAGCAGCCCGCCGGGGTTTAACACCATATATTTT.

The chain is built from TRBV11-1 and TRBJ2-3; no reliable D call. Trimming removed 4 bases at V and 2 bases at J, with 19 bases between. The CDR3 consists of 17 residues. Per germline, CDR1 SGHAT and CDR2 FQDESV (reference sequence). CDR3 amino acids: CASSSRVSRPFTDTQYF. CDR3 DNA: TGTGCCAGCAGCTCCCGGGTTTCACGCCCCTTCACAGATACGCAGTATTTT.

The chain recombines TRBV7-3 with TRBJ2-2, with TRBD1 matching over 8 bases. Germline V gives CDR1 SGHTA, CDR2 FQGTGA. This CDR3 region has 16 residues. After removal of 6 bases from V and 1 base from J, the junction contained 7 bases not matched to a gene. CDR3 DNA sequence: TGTGCCAGCAGGCGACAGGGGCAAAAGAACACCGGGGAGCTGTTTTTT. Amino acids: CASRRQGQKNTGELFF.

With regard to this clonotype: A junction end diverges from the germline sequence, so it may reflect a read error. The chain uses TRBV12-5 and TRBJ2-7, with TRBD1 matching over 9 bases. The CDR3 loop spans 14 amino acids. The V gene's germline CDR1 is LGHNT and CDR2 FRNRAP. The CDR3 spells CASGLDRGSYEQYF. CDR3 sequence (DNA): TGTGCTAGTGGCTTGGACAGGGGTTCCTACGAGCAGTACTTC.

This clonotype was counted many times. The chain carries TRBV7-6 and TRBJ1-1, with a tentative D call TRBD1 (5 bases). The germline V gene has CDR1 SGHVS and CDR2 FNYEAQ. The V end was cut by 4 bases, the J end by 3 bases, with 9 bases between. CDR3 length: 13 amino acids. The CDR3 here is CASSYGGDTEAFF. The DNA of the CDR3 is TGTGCCAGCAGCTACGGAGGGGACACTGAAGCTTTCTTT.

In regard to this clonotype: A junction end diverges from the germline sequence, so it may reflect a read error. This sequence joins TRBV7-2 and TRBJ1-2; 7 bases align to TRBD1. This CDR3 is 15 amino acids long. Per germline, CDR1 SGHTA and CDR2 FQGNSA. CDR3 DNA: TGTGTCAGCAGCTTATGGGACGACAGGGACTATGGCTACACCTTC. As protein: CVSSLWDDRDYGYTF.

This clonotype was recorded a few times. For the CDR3, the DNA is TGTGCCAGCTGGGGGGTGGGACAGTACAATGAGCAGTTCTTC. As protein: CASWGVGQYNEQFF. J is TRBJ2-1 and V is TRBV6-6; D perhaps matches TRBD1 (7 bases). The CDR3 consists of 14 residues. The germline V and J ends were trimmed by 8 bases and 4 bases, with 15 bases remaining between them. Per germline, CDR1 MNHNY and CDR2 SVGAGI (reference sequence).

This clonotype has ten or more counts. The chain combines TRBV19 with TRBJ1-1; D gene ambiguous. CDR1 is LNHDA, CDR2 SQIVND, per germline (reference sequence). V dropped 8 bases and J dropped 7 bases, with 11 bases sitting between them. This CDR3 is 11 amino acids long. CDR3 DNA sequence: TGTGCCAGTCACGACGGTTATGAAGCTTTCTTT. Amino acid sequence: CASHDGYEAFF.

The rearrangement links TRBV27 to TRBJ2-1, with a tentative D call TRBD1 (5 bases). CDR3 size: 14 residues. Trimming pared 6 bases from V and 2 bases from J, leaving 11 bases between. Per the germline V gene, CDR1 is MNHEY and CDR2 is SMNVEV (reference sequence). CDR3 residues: CASSNDSPYNEQFF. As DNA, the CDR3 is TGTGCCAGCAGCAACGACAGTCCCTACAATGAGCAGTTCTTC.

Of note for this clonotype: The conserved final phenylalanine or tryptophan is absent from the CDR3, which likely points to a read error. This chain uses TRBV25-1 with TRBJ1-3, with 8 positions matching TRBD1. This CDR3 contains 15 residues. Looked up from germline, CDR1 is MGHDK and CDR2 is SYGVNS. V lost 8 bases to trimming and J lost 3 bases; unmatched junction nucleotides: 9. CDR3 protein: CASSEGTGGGNTIYY. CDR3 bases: TGTGCCAGCTCTGAGGGGACAGGAGGTGGAAACACCATATATTAT.

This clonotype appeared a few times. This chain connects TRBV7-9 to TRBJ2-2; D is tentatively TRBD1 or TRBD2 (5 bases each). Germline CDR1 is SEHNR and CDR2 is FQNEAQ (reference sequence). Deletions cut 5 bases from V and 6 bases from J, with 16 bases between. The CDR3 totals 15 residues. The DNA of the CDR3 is TGTGCCAGCAGCCGACCGGGACGGCTAGCCGGGGAGCTGTTTTTT. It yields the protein CASSRPGRLAGELFF.

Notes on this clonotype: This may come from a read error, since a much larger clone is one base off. The CDR3 DNA sequence: TGTGTCAGCAGCCCAACCTCGGGTGGCTACACCTTC. It encodes CVSSPTSGGYTF. The chain carries TRBV7-6 and TRBJ1-2; D gene uncertain. Germline CDR1 SGHVS, CDR2 FNYEAQ. This CDR3 comprises 12 residues.

The CDR3 loop is CASSIAREVTGELFF. CDR3 nucleotides: TGTGCCAGTAGTATAGCCAGGGAAGTCACCGGGGAGCTGTTTTTT. This sequence joins TRBV19 and TRBJ2-2, with D possibly TRBD1 on 5 matching bases. Germline loops: CDR1 LNHDA, CDR2 SQIVND (reference sequence). Trimming removed 1 base at V and 4 bases at J, with 10 bases between. The CDR3 sequence is 15 residues long.

The CDR3 nucleotides read TGTGCCAGCAGCTTCCCGGGACTAGCTAAGTACGAGCAGTACGTC. The encoded protein is CASSFPGLAKYEQYV. This sequence joins TRBV6-9 and TRBJ2-7; 9 bases line up with TRBD2. J lost 4 bases, V lost 6 bases, and 10 bases had no gene match. The length of the CDR3 is 15 residues. Germline V gene lookup returns CDR1 MNHGY and CDR2 SVAAGI.

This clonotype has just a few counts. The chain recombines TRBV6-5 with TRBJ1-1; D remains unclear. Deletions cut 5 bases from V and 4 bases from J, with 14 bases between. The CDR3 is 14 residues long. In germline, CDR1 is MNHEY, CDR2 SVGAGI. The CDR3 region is CASSTQAGITEAFF. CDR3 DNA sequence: TGTGCCAGCAGTACCCAGGCGGGGATCACTGAAGCTTTCTTT.

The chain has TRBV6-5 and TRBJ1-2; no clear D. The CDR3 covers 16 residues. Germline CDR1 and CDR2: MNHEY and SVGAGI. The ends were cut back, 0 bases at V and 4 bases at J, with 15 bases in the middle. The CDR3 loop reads CASSYSGGVGIYGYTF. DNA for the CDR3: TGTGCCAGCAGTTACTCGGGCGGGGTGGGGATCTATGGCTACACCTTC.

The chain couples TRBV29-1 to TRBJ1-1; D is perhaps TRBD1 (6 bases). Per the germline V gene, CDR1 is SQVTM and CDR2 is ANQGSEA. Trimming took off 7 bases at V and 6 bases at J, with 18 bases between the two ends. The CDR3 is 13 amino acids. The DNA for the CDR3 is TGCAGCGCGAGACAGGCGGGGAGGGCTGAAGCTTTCTTT. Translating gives CSARQAGRAEAFF.

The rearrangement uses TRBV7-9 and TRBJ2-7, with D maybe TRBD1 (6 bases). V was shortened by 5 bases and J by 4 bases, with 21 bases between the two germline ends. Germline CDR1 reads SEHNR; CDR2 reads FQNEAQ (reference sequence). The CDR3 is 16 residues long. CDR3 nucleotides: TGTGCCAGCAGCCCCACTTATCAGGGGTTCATGTACGAGCAGTACTTC. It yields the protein CASSPTYQGFMYEQYF.

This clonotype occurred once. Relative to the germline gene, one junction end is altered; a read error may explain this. The DNA of the CDR3 is TGTGCCAACAGCCAGGCACGTCTAGAGGCCAACGTCCTGACTTTC. Translating it yields CANSQARLEANVLTF. This sequence joins TRBV7-6 and TRBJ2-6; D is undetermined. This CDR3 contains 15 residues. From germline, CDR1 is SGHVS and CDR2 FNYEAQ.

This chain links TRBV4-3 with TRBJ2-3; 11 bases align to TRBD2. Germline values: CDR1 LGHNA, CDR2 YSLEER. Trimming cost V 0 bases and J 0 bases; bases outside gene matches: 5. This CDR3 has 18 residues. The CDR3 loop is CASSQDGIAGGSTDTQYF. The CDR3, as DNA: TGCGCCAGCAGCCAAGACGGTATAGCGGGGGGGAGCACAGATACGCAGTATTTT.

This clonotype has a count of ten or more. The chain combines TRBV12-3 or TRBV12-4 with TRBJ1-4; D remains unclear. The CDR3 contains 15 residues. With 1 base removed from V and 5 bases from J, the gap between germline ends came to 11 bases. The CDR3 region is CASSLDSSSNEKLFF. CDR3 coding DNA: TGTGCCAGCAGTTTAGATTCGAGCAGCAATGAAAAACTGTTTTTT.

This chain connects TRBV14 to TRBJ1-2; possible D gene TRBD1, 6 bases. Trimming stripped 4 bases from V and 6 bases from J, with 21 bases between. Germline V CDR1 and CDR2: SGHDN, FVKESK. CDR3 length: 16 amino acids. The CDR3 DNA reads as TGTGCCAGCAGCCTATGGGGTCGCGCGGGGGCGGATGGCTACACCTTC. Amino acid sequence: CASSLWGRAGADGYTF.

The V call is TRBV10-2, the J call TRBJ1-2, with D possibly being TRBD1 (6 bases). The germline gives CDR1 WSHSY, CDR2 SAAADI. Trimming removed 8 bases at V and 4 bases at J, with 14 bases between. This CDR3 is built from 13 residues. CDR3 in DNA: TGCGCCAGCGGGCCAGGGGAATCCTATGGCTACACCTTC. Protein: CASGPGESYGYTF.

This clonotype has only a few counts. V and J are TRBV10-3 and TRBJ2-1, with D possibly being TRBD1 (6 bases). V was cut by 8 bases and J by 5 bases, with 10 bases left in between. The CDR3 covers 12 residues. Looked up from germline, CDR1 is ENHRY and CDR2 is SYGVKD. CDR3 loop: CAIAYRDNEQFF. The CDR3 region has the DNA TGTGCCATCGCGTACAGGGACAATGAGCAGTTCTTC.